This TCR beta chain was retrieved from a study of blood T cell repertoires in COVID-19. Repertoires were generated with immunoSEQ multiplex PCR, while TCRdb's copy carries only in-frame clones and drops some. The sample yields some 89,000 clones, 81% seen once. Per germline, CDR1 SGDLS and CDR2 YYNGEE. CDR3 length equals 17 residues. The V end was cut by 0 bases, the J end by 5 bases, with 20 bases between. The sequenced material came from peripheral blood. This TCR was sampled from a man aged 55 to 70 with acute or convalescent COVID-19. The rearrangement links TRBV9 to TRBJ1-2; TRBD1 might be the D (6 bases). The CDR3 spells CASSVASARDTTYGYTF. Here the CDR3 DNA reads TGTGCCAGCAGCGTAGCATCAGCCCGGGACACAACTTATGGCTACACCTTC.